The 30 T cell receptor beta chains below all came from one sample that was sequenced in a study of sequential checkpoint blockade in melanoma. Measured with immunoSEQ multiplex PCR; TCRdb has only the in-frame clones, and not every one. The sample has about 32,000 clones, 82% seen once. Treatment defined: randomized to nivolumab then ipilimumab (arm A) or the reverse (arm B). This specimen consisted of CD8+ T cells sorted from blood (inferred from file names), obtained from a patient given nivolumab and ipilimumab in sequence. The receptors were sampled from a human donor with melanoma.

The V and J genes are TRBV9 and TRBJ2-7; TRBD1 agrees at 10 bases. The CDR3 runs 15 residues. V gave up 0 bases and J gave up 3 bases; unmatched junction bases: 3. CDR1 is SGDLS and CDR2 is YYNGEE in the germline V gene. DNA for the CDR3: TGTGCCAGCAGCGTAGCAGACAGGGGGCTCTACGAGCAGTACTTC. The encoded protein is CASSVADRGLYEQYF. The full variable domain, in which reference TRBV9 and TRBJ2-7 provide the parts outside the CDR3, is DSGVTQTPKHLITATGQRVTLRCSPRSGDLSVYWYQQSLDQGLQFLIQYYNGEERAKGNILERFSAQQFPDLHSELNLSSLELGDSALYFCASSVADRGLYEQYFGPGTRLTVT.

This clone was seen only once. V is TRBV15 and J is TRBJ2-3, with a weak D call TRBD1 (6 bases). Germline-derived CDR1 and CDR2 are LNHNV and YYDKDF (reference sequence). Trimming left V 3 bases short and J 0 bases short, with 10 bases between. The CDR3 has 15 amino acids. The CDR3 protein is CATSSWTASTDTQYF. The CDR3 DNA follows: TGTGCCACCAGCAGCTGGACAGCTAGCACAGATACGCAGTATTTT.

V usage is TRBV6-1 and J usage is TRBJ2-7, with 8 bases matching TRBD1. Germline V lookup: CDR1 MNHNS, CDR2 SASEGT. V dropped 2 bases and J dropped 7; count of bases not matched to a gene: 10. CDR3 length: 15 residues. CDR3 DNA sequence: TGTGCCAGCAGTGAAATCCAGGGGGCATTTTGGGAGCAGTACTTC. Protein product: CASSEIQGAFWEQYF.

This clone occurred a few times. The chain uses TRBV5-8 and TRBJ2-7; TRBD2 agrees at 10 bases. The CDR3 sequence is 15 residues long. Unmatched junction bases numbered 6, after V lost 4 bases and J lost 2 bases. Germline CDR1 reads SGHTS; CDR2 reads YDEGEE. The CDR3 reads CASSLSGRPTYEQYF. CDR3 DNA: TGTGCCAGCAGCCTTAGCGGGAGGCCTACCTACGAGCAGTACTTC.

The chain couples TRBV28 to TRBJ1-4; perhaps TRBD1 as D (6 bases). This CDR3 contains 12 residues. V shed 6 bases and J shed 8 bases, with 10 bases lying between them. Germline V gene lookup returns CDR1 MDHEN and CDR2 SYDVKM. Written as DNA, the CDR3 is TGTGCCAGCAGCAGGGACACCGAAAAACTGTTTTTT. The encoded protein is CASSRDTEKLFF.

This chain links TRBV15 with TRBJ2-3; unclear D gene. CDR1 is LNHNV, CDR2 YYDKDF, per germline (reference sequence). The V gene lost 5 bases and the J gene lost 1 base, with 13 bases spanning the gap. This CDR3 has 15 residues. CDR3 loop: CATSPRVPGTDTQYF. In nucleotides, the CDR3 is TGTGCCACCAGCCCCCGCGTCCCCGGCACAGATACGCAGTATTTT.

Only one count was recorded for this clone. V gene TRBV6-1 combines with J gene TRBJ2-7; D is unclear. CDR3 length: 12 residues. V gave up 0 bases and J gave up 3 bases, with 3 bases separating them. Germline V gene data show CDR1 as MNHNS and CDR2 as SASEGT. The CDR3 loop is CASSEANYEQYF. Here the CDR3 DNA reads TGTGCCAGCAGTGAAGCTAACTACGAGCAGTACTTC.

To note about this clone: The junction shows a germline mismatch at one end, possibly a read error. CDR3: CASTQGAGGYNEQFF. The CDR3 DNA sequence: TGTGCCAGCACCCAAGGAGCGGGGGGATACAATGAGCAGTTCTTC. This rearrangement joins TRBV4-2 to TRBJ2-1; 9 positions match TRBD2. Germline V lookup: CDR1 LGHNA, CDR2 YNFKEQ. This CDR3 region has 15 residues.

This clone came up once. The chain is built from TRBV19 and TRBJ1-1, with D unclear. Germline V lookup: CDR1 LNHDA, CDR2 SQIVND (reference sequence). The CDR3 sequence is 13 residues long. V was shortened by 5 bases and J by 1 base, with 8 bases between the two germline ends. The chain's CDR3 is CASSWAWNTEAFF. The CDR3 nucleotides are TGTGCCAGTAGTTGGGCTTGGAACACTGAAGCTTTCTTT.

The table lists this clone with a few counts. V gene TRBV27 combines with J gene TRBJ2-7; D uncertain. The CDR3 is 14 residues long. V was trimmed by 0 bases and J by 1 base, leaving 7 bases between them. CDR1 and CDR2 from the germline V gene are MNHEY and SMNVEV (reference sequence). DNA of the CDR3: TGTGCCAGCAGTTTATCCGGGTCTTCCTACGAGCAGTACTTC. This codes for CASSLSGSSYEQYF.

The sample holds one count of this clone. This chain's CDR3 is CAWSGIGASGANVLTF. CDR3 bases: TGTGCCTGGAGTGGGATAGGGGCTTCTGGGGCCAACGTCCTGACTTTC. This rearrangement joins TRBV30 to TRBJ2-6; weak D call: TRBD1 (5 bases). Germline V CDR1 and CDR2: GTSNPN, SVGIG (reference sequence). Trimming took off 1 base at V and 1 base at J, with 11 bases between the two ends. The CDR3 has 16 amino acids.

This chain uses TRBV5-1 with TRBJ2-7, with 7 nucleotides matching TRBD2. V dropped 1 base and J dropped 1; count of bases not matched to a gene: 2. This CDR3 has 14 residues. Germline lookup yields CDR1 SGHRS and CDR2 YFSETQ. The CDR3 protein is CASSLLADSYEQYF. DNA for the CDR3: TGCGCCAGCAGCTTGCTAGCGGATTCCTACGAGCAGTACTTC.

The rearrangement joins TRBV9 to TRBJ1-1, with a possible D match to TRBD1 (5 bases). Trimming took 5 bases from V and 3 from J, leaving 11 bases between them. The CDR3 has 13 amino acids. Per the germline V gene, CDR1 is SGDLS and CDR2 is YYNGEE. The CDR3 DNA sequence: TGTGCCAGCAGAGGGGTTTACGACACTGAAGCTTTCTTT. Encoded protein: CASRGVYDTEAFF.

The rearrangement joins TRBV4-1 to TRBJ2-7; 11 nucleotides match TRBD2. There are 17 residues in the CDR3. The germline V gene encodes CDR1 MGHRA and CDR2 YSYEKL. V gave up 1 base and J gave up 0 bases; unmatched junction bases: 5. The CDR3 reads CASSQAPTSGSSYEQYF. The CDR3 bases are TGCGCCAGCAGCCAAGCCCCTACTAGCGGGAGCTCCTACGAGCAGTACTTC.

V is TRBV28 and J is TRBJ2-7; maybe TRBD1 (6 bases). V lost 6 bases, J lost 0 bases, and 15 bases lay in between. Germline V gene sequence: CDR1 MDHEN, CDR2 SYDVKM. The CDR3 extends over 15 amino acids. CDR3 loop: CASSFTGRSSYEQYF. The CDR3 DNA reads TGTGCCAGCAGCTTTACAGGGCGAAGCTCCTACGAGCAGTACTTC.

The chain joins TRBV6-5 to TRBJ2-7, with TRBD1 identical over 8 bases. The V gene end was trimmed by 2 bases and the J gene end by 4 bases; junction bases not matched to a gene: 4. The CDR3 length is 14 residues. Germline V CDR1 and CDR2: MNHEY, SVGAGI. The CDR3 is CASSYVDRGYEQYF. The DNA of the CDR3 is TGTGCCAGCAGTTACGTAGACAGGGGTTACGAGCAGTACTTC.

V gene TRBV2 combines with J gene TRBJ2-7; weak D call: TRBD2 (6 bases). Germline V CDR1 and CDR2: SNHLY, FYNNEI. Trimming pared 4 bases from V and 4 bases from J, leaving 23 bases between. The CDR3 runs 17 residues. CDR3 sequence: CASSVPTAGTALYEQYF. DNA of the CDR3: TGTGCCAGCAGTGTCCCGACCGCCGGGACTGCACTTTACGAGCAGTACTTC.

J is TRBJ2-1 and V is TRBV10-3; 14 bases fit TRBD2. Trimming took 4 bases from V and 0 from J; bases not matched to a gene: 11. The germline V gene has CDR1 ENHRY and CDR2 SYGVKD. This CDR3 is built from 20 residues. Here the CDR3 reads CAISGEPGLAGVISYNEQFF. The CDR3 coding sequence is TGTGCCATCAGTGGAGAACCGGGACTAGCGGGAGTGATCTCCTACAATGAGCAGTTCTTC.

This chain connects TRBV5-4 to TRBJ2-7, with D possibly TRBD1 on 6 matching bases. Germline V gene sequence: CDR1 SGHNT, CDR2 YYREEE (reference sequence). The CDR3 is 15 amino acids. V was cut by 3 bases and J by 2 bases, with 15 bases left in between. CDR3 sequence: CASSSGVNGAYEQYF. The CDR3 nucleotides read TGTGCCAGCAGCTCAGGGGTGAACGGGGCCTACGAGCAGTACTTC.

The chain uses TRBV27 and TRBJ1-5; D possibly corresponds to TRBD1 (5 bases). Trimming left V 4 bases short and J 2 bases short, with 15 bases between. The CDR3 covers 16 residues. From germline, CDR1 is MNHEY and CDR2 SMNVEV (reference sequence). CDR3 DNA: TGTGCCAGCAGTTGGAGTTCGGGGGAAGGCAATCAGCCCCAGCATTTT. The encoded protein is CASSWSSGEGNQPQHF.

This chain uses TRBV4-2 with TRBJ1-1; TRBD1 matches 7 bases. V gave up 5 bases and J gave up 7 bases; unmatched junction bases: 10. The germline V gene has CDR1 LGHNA and CDR2 YNFKEQ. This CDR3 comprises 14 residues. CDR3 loop: CASSTDRAAFEAFF. The CDR3 coding sequence is TGTGCCAGCAGCACCGACAGGGCCGCTTTTGAAGCTTTCTTT.

V and J are TRBV5-4 and TRBJ2-7, with TRBD2 identical over 9 bases. The J segment lost 2 bases and the V segment lost 0 bases, leaving 6 bases of the junction unmatched. The CDR3 spans 16 residues. Germline V lookup: CDR1 SGHNT, CDR2 YYREEE (reference sequence). As DNA, the CDR3 is TGTGCCAGCAGCTTGGCGCGCGGCGGGGGGGCCTACGAGCAGTACTTC. Its translation: CASSLARGGGAYEQYF.

Concerning this clone itself: The identical CDR3 is also encoded by other nucleotide sequences in the sample. The chain links TRBV5-8 to TRBJ2-7; 7 nucleotides match TRBD1. V trimming: 0 bases; J trimming: 0 bases; junction bases outside the gene matches: 0. Looked up from germline, CDR1 is SGHTS and CDR2 is YDEGEE. The length of the CDR3 is 14 residues. The CDR3 here is CASSLGDSSYEQYF. The CDR3 DNA sequence: TGTGCCAGCAGCTTGGGGGACAGCTCCTACGAGCAGTACTTC.

The chain carries TRBV5-5 and TRBJ1-5; possibly TRBD1 for D (5 bases). This CDR3 region has 14 residues. Germline V lookup: CDR1 SGHKS, CDR2 YYEKEE (reference sequence). V lost 4 bases and J 4 bases, leaving 12 bases between the germline ends. CDR3 sequence: CASSLTGVNQPQHF. CDR3 DNA sequence: TGTGCCAGCAGCCTCACAGGAGTAAATCAGCCCCAGCATTTT.

V is TRBV5-6 and J is TRBJ1-6; no definite D call. The CDR3 covers 15 residues. The germline V and J ends were trimmed by 4 bases and 0 bases, with 8 bases remaining between them. The germline gives CDR1 SGHDT, CDR2 YYEEEE. CDR3 amino acids: CASSGESSYNSPLHF. CDR3 sequence (DNA): TGTGCCAGCAGCGGGGAGAGCTCCTATAATTCACCCCTCCACTTT.

The genes are TRBV5-5 and TRBJ1-2, with a tentative D call TRBD1 (6 bases). Germline-derived CDR1 and CDR2 are SGHKS and YYEKEE (reference sequence). The CDR3 contains 14 residues. The V end was cut by 4 bases, the J end by 4 bases, with 14 bases between. The CDR3 loop is CASSVYRESYGYTF. CDR3 DNA: TGTGCCAGCAGCGTATACAGGGAGAGCTATGGCTACACCTTC. The full variable domain, rest sourced from reference TRBV5-5 and TRBJ1-2, is DAGVTQSPTHLIKTRGQQVTLRCSPISGHKSVSWYQQVLGQGPQFIFQYYEKEERGRGNFPDRFSARQFPNYSSELNVNALLLGDSALYLCASSVYRESYGYTFGSGTRLTVV.

The chain employs TRBV19 and TRBJ1-5; the match to TRBD1 covers 10 bases. J gave up 8 bases and V 5 bases, and 9 bases lay outside the gene matches. CDR3 length equals 15 residues. Germline V gene sequence: CDR1 LNHDA, CDR2 SQIVND (reference sequence). The CDR3 DNA reads as TGTGCCAGTAGTCCAGAGGGACAGGGGAGAAAGCCCCAGCATTTT. This encodes CASSPEGQGRKPQHF.

This chain joins TRBV27 and TRBJ2-6; the D is unclear. Germline lookup yields CDR1 MNHEY and CDR2 SMNVEV (reference sequence). The CDR3 spans 13 residues. V was trimmed by 4 bases and J by 3 bases, leaving 4 bases between them. CDR3 sequence reads: CASSYYGANVLTF. Written as DNA, the CDR3 is TGTGCCAGCAGTTATTATGGGGCCAACGTCCTGACTTTC.

The chain joins TRBV5-6 to TRBJ1-1; 8 bases map to TRBD1. The V gene's germline CDR1 is SGHDT and CDR2 YYEEEE. With V trimmed by 3 bases and J by 4 bases, 14 bases remained unmatched. The CDR3 extends over 17 amino acids. CDR3 region: CASSSPREDRVGTEAFF. The CDR3 DNA sequence: TGTGCCAGCAGCTCCCCGAGGGAGGACAGGGTGGGCACTGAAGCTTTCTTT.

CDR3 nucleotides: TGTGCCAGCAGCGTAGTTGAATATGCTAGCTCCGTATACGCCGGGGAGCTGTTTTTT. Amino acids: CASSVVEYASSVYAGELFF. V is TRBV9 and J is TRBJ2-2; D perhaps matches TRBD2 (5 bases). Germline CDR1 SGDLS, CDR2 YYNGEE. The CDR3 contains 19 residues. V was pared by 0 bases and J by 6 bases, with 24 bases between.